Listed below are T cell receptor beta chains from one sample, sequenced in a study of T cell responses to AZD1222 COVID-19 vaccine. The repertoire was sequenced with immunoSEQ multiplex PCR; TCRdb's copy has only in-frame clones and lacks some. The table shows around 220,000 clones, with roughly 94% occurring only once. Material: peripheral blood, obtained 28 days after the second dose of the MenACWY control vaccine. Receptors originate from an adult who received the MenACWY meningococcal vaccine as a control. CDR3s include the opening cysteine and the closing phenylalanine or tryptophan. A D gene is named only where the DNA matches it firmly.

j_call cdr3_length v_call d_call cdr3_nt cdr3_aa
TRBJ1-4 15 TRBV11-2 . TGTGCCAGCAGCCCCCAACAGAACCTTAATGAAAAACTGTTTTTT CASSPQQNLNEKLFF
TRBJ1-2 15 TRBV5-1 . TGCGCCGGCCGAGTGGAGGGGCGCCGTCACTATGGCTACACCTTC CAGRVEGRRHYGYTF
TRBJ1-6 15 TRBV28 . TGTGCCAGCAGGGGCGCAGGGTCCTATAATTCACCCCTCCACTTT CASRGAGSYNSPLHF
TRBJ2-1 16 TRBV3-1/TRBV3-2 . TGTGCCAGCAGCCAAGAAGGGGCGTATGGTGGGAATGAGCAGTTCTTC CASSQEGAYGGNEQFF
TRBJ2-7 14 TRBV6-5 . TGTGCCAGCAGTCCCTTTGACAGAACCTACGAGCAGTACTTC CASSPFDRTYEQYF
TRBJ1-1 13 TRBV11-2 . TGTGCCAGCAGCTTAGAGGGGAACACTGAAGCTTTCTTT CASSLEGNTEAFF
TRBJ1-3 13 TRBV7-8 . TGTGCCAGCAGCTCAAGGTTTGGAAACACCATATATTTT CASSSRFGNTIYF
TRBJ1-2 14 TRBV2 . TGTGCCAGCAGTGAATCGGGGAACCCCTATGGCTACACCTTC CASSESGNPYGYTF
TRBJ1-2 13 TRBV6-7 . TGTGCCAGCAGTTACCACAGGGAACGCGGCTACACCTTC CASSYHRERGYTF
TRBJ2-1 17 TRBV27 TRBD2 TGTGCCAGCAGTTTAGGACTAGCGGGAGGGCGGTACAATGAGCAGTTCTTC CASSLGLAGGRYNEQFF
TRBJ2-1 13 TRBV9 TRBD2 TGTGCCAGCCGCCGGGAGGGCGCCCATGAGCAGTTCTTC CASRREGAHEQFF